This passage covers 21 T cell receptor beta chains from one sample sequenced in a study of shared clonotypes between healthy human individuals. Sequenced by immunoSEQ multiplex PCR; TCRdb stores in-frame clones only, minus some. This sample carries more than 500,000 clones, approximately 94% of them seen once, and the ten largest clones take about 0.06%. Sequenced sample: naive CD4+ T cells sorted from blood. The subset: CD45RA+ positively selected. The receptors stem from a woman aged 25 to 39 in good health.

The chain couples TRBV6-1 to TRBJ2-7; 7 bases agree with TRBD1. CDR1 and CDR2 (germline): MNHNS, SASEGT. CDR3 length: 15 amino acids. Unmatched junction bases numbered 9, after V lost 2 bases and J lost 5 bases. The CDR3 DNA sequence: TGTGCCAGCAGTGAACAGGGTAGGGGGCGAAACGAGCAGTACTTC. It specifies CASSEQGRGRNEQYF.

The chain couples TRBV11-2 to TRBJ2-7, with D perhaps matching TRBD1 (5 bases). V was shortened by 1 base and J by 3 bases, with 10 bases between the two germline ends. Germline V CDR1 and CDR2: SGHAT, FQNNGV. CDR3 length equals 14 residues. This CDR3 reads CASSLGSQGYEQYF. The CDR3 DNA reads TGTGCCAGCAGCTTAGGTTCCCAGGGCTACGAGCAGTACTTC.

The rearrangement uses TRBV5-4 and TRBJ2-7; 10 nucleotides agree with TRBD1. The germline V gene has CDR1 SGHNT and CDR2 YYREEE (reference sequence). This CDR3 has 14 residues. V was clipped by 4 bases and J by 4 bases; unmatched bases: 5. In nucleotides, the CDR3 is TGTGCCAGCAGCACGGGACAGGGGAAGTACGAGCAGTACTTC. Residues: CASSTGQGKYEQYF. Supplemented by reference TRBV5-4 and TRBJ2-7, the full variable domain reads ETGVTQSPTHLIKTRGQQVTLRCSSQSGHNTVSWYQQALGQGPQFIFQYYREEENGRGNFPPRFSGLQFPNYSSELNVNALELDDSALYLCASSTGQGKYEQYFGPGTRLTVT.

V gene TRBV5-6 combines with J gene TRBJ2-7, with TRBD2 as a possible D gene (6 bases). Deletions cut 4 bases from V and 12 bases from J, with 20 bases between. Germline assignment: CDR1 SGHDT and CDR2 YYEEEE. CDR3 size: 13 residues. The CDR3 DNA is TGTGCCAGCAGCCAGTCCTTGGAGGGCGTCTCGTACTTC. It encodes CASSQSLEGVSYF.

This clone has a single count. This chain joins TRBV5-1 and TRBJ2-1; 10 bases are shared with TRBD2. This CDR3 is built from 14 residues. V dropped 1 base and J dropped 7; count of bases not matched to a gene: 2. CDR1 is SGHRS and CDR2 is YFSETQ in the germline V gene. The CDR3 DNA reads TGCGCCAGCAGCTTGTCAGCGGGAGGGAATGAGCAGTTCTTC. Amino acid sequence: CASSLSAGGNEQFF.

The rearrangement joins TRBV2 to TRBJ2-2; tentative D call: TRBD2 (6 bases). Germline loops: CDR1 SNHLY, CDR2 FYNNEI. V was cut by 5 bases and J by 1 base, with 14 bases left in between. The CDR3 runs to 16 residues. The CDR3 region is CASSLLGGKNTGELFF. For the CDR3, the DNA is TGTGCCAGCAGTCTTCTCGGGGGAAAGAACACCGGGGAGCTGTTTTTT.

The table lists this clone with a count of one. This chain connects TRBV6-5 to TRBJ2-2, with unresolved D. The CDR3 is made up of 11 amino acids. V shed 5 bases and J shed 7 bases, with 5 bases lying between them. The germline CDR1 and CDR2 sequences are MNHEY and SVGAGI. CDR3: CASSNGGELFF. CDR3 sequence (DNA): TGTGCCAGCAGTAACGGCGGGGAGCTGTTTTTT.

This chain connects TRBV28 to TRBJ2-7, with 7 bases identical to TRBD2. CDR3 length: 14 amino acids. CDR1 and CDR2 from the germline V gene are MDHEN and SYDVKM. V lost 8 bases and J lost 2; bases outside the gene matches: 9. CDR3: CASLGASGTYEQYF. The CDR3 region has the DNA TGTGCCAGCCTAGGGGCTAGCGGAACCTACGAGCAGTACTTC. Together with reference TRBV28 and TRBJ2-7, the CDR3 gives the full variable domain: DVKVTQSSRYLVKRTGEKVFLECVQDMDHENMFWYRQDPGLGLRLIYFSYDVKMKEKGDIPEGYSVSREKKERFSLILESASTNQTSMYLCASLGASGTYEQYFGPGTRLTVT.

The genes are TRBV4-1 and TRBJ2-7; TRBD2 matches 11 bases. This CDR3 has 16 amino acids. Germline V gene data show CDR1 as MGHRA and CDR2 as YSYEKL. The V segment lost 1 base and the J segment 4 bases; nucleotides outside the gene matches: 6. The CDR3 DNA reads as TGCGCCAGCAGCCAAGGGGGACTAGCGGACCCTTACGAGCAGTACTTC. Its translation: CASSQGGLADPYEQYF.

The rearrangement links TRBV29-1 to TRBJ2-7; TRBD2 aligns across 9 bases. CDR3 size: 15 residues. The junction had 11 bases not matched to a gene; V was cut back by 5 bases and J by 3 bases. The germline CDR1 and CDR2 sequences are SQVTM and ANQGSEA. In DNA form, the CDR3 reads TGCAGCGTTCGCGGGGGGGCCGACACCCTCTACGAGCAGTACTTC. It encodes CSVRGGADTLYEQYF.

The chain joins TRBV7-2 to TRBJ1-2, with 7 bases aligning to TRBD1. V shed 5 bases and J 3 bases; nucleotides not matched to a gene: 3. This CDR3 spans 13 amino acids. Germline V gene sequence: CDR1 SGHTA, CDR2 FQGNSA. The CDR3 reads CASSLGQDYGYTF. The DNA for the CDR3 is TGTGCCAGCAGCCTAGGACAGGACTATGGCTACACCTTC. The full variable domain, with the rest looked up from reference TRBV7-2 and TRBJ1-2, is GAGVSQSPSNKVTEKGKDVELRCDPISGHTALYWYRQSLGQGLEFLIYFQGNSAPDKSGLPSDRFSAERTGGSVSTLTIQRTQQEDSAVYLCASSLGQDYGYTFGSGTRLTVV.

The genes are TRBV28 and TRBJ1-1; possible D gene TRBD1, 5 bases. The V end was cut by 7 bases, the J end by 3 bases, with 15 bases between. The CDR3 consists of 14 residues. Looked up from germline, CDR1 is MDHEN and CDR2 is SYDVKM. The CDR3 region has the DNA TGTGCCAGCACCTCCGTCGGGGGGGACACTGAAGCTTTCTTT. Translating gives CASTSVGGDTEAFF.

The V gene is TRBV28, the J gene TRBJ2-2; TRBD2 agrees at 12 bases. The trim removed 4 bases at V and 4 bases at J, leaving 4 bases unmatched. Germline V gives CDR1 MDHEN, CDR2 SYDVKM. This CDR3 spans 16 amino acids. The CDR3 DNA reads TGTGCCAGCAGTTCTGGACTAGCGGGGTTCACCGGGGAGCTGTTTTTT. This gives the protein CASSSGLAGFTGELFF. The variable domain in full, completed from reference TRBV28 and TRBJ2-2, reads DVKVTQSSRYLVKRTGEKVFLECVQDMDHENMFWYRQDPGLGLRLIYFSYDVKMKEKGDIPEGYSVSREKKERFSLILESASTNQTSMYLCASSSGLAGFTGELFFGEGSRLTVL.

The gene calls are TRBV11-3 and TRBJ1-1, with 7 bases fitting TRBD1. Germline assignment: CDR1 SGHNT and CDR2 YENEEA. This CDR3 contains 14 residues. Unmatched junction bases numbered 2, after V lost 2 bases and J lost 2 bases. The CDR3 loop is CASSLSGGNTEAFF. CDR3 coding DNA: TGTGCCAGCAGCTTATCAGGGGGAAACACTGAAGCTTTCTTT.

V usage is TRBV11-2 and J usage is TRBJ1-1, with D tentatively TRBD1 (5 bases). Trimming cost V 5 bases and J 4 bases, with 23 bases left between them. The CDR3 spans 17 residues. CDR1 is SGHAT, CDR2 FQNNGV, per germline. The CDR3 here is CASSPQGPRFSGTEAFF. DNA of the CDR3: TGTGCCAGCAGCCCCCAGGGCCCTCGATTCTCTGGCACTGAAGCTTTCTTT.

The rearrangement links TRBV2 to TRBJ2-1; a possible D gene is TRBD2 (6 bases). Trimming removed 7 bases from V and 10 bases from J, with 11 bases in between. CDR3 size: 11 residues. The V gene's germline CDR1 is SNHLY and CDR2 FYNNEI. The CDR3 bases are TGTGCCAGCACGGGAGTCTCCGAGCAGTTCTTC. It yields the protein CASTGVSEQFF.

This chain joins TRBV6-5 and TRBJ2-7, with D possibly being TRBD1 (6 bases). CDR3 length: 14 amino acids. The germline V gene encodes CDR1 MNHEY and CDR2 SVGAGI. Deletions cut 4 bases from V and 7 bases from J, with 17 bases between. The CDR3 sequence is CASSWTAGSGEQYF. The CDR3 nucleotides read TGTGCCAGCAGTTGGACAGCCGGGTCGGGAGAGCAGTACTTC.

The rearrangement links TRBV18 to TRBJ1-1, with a possible D match to TRBD1 (6 bases). This CDR3 contains 14 residues. V was cut by 5 bases and J by 0 bases, with 10 bases left in between. CDR1 KGHSH and CDR2 LQKENI come from the germline V gene. The CDR3 loop is CASSADSMNTEAFF. CDR3 nucleotides: TGTGCCAGCTCAGCGGACAGCATGAACACTGAAGCTTTCTTT. Together with reference TRBV18 and TRBJ1-1, the CDR3 gives the full variable domain: NAGVMQNPRHLVRRRGQEARLRCSPMKGHSHVYWYRQLPEEGLKFMVYLQKENIIDESGMPKERFSAEFPKEGPSILRIQQVVRGDSAAYFCASSADSMNTEAFFGQGTRLTVV.

This sequence joins TRBV7-8 and TRBJ2-6; possible D gene TRBD1, 5 bases. This CDR3 comprises 15 residues. Germline V gives CDR1 SGHVS, CDR2 FQNEAQ. Trimming removed 1 base from V and 2 bases from J, with 6 bases in between. CDR3 region: CASSLVGAGANVLTF. In DNA form, the CDR3 reads TGTGCCAGCAGCTTAGTAGGGGCTGGGGCCAACGTCCTGACTTTC.

The chain couples TRBV30 to TRBJ2-7, with 13 bases matching TRBD2. The J segment lost 5 bases and the V segment lost 3 bases, leaving 10 bases of the junction unmatched. The CDR3 consists of 16 residues. The germline V gene encodes CDR1 GTSNPN and CDR2 SVGIG (reference sequence). CDR3: CAWSAGGLAGVNEQYF. DNA for the CDR3: TGTGCCTGGAGCGCAGGCGGACTAGCGGGAGTTAACGAGCAGTACTTC.

The V and J genes are TRBV27 and TRBJ1-5, with 9 bases fitting TRBD1. CDR3 length equals 20 residues. Trimming cost V 5 bases and J 1 base; bases outside gene matches: 18. CDR1 is MNHEY and CDR2 is SMNVEV in the germline V gene (reference sequence). CDR3 coding DNA: TGTGCCAGCAGTCCCACAAGCCCCAGGACAGGGGCCGAAAGCAATCAGCCCCAGCATTTT. It is translated as CASSPTSPRTGAESNQPQHF.